The present T cell receptor (beta chain) was sequenced within a study of TIL therapy for anti-PD-1-resistant metastatic lung cancer. Background on the study: Progressing patients received lymphodepletion, expanded TIL infusion and IL-2. Median patient age was nearly 55, ranging roughly 38-75 years.

Germline V gene lookup returns CDR1 LNHNV and CDR2 YYDKDF (reference sequence). V was pared by 5 bases and J by 0 bases, with 3 bases of the junction left unmatched. There are 15 residues in the CDR3. In regard to this clone: Its antigen is currently unknown.

Study-wide findings and caveats: After infusion, TIL clonotypes partly replaced peripheral T cells and declined over months.

The libraries were made with immunoSEQ v3. The table came from immunoSEQ multiplex PCR; TCRdb's copy has only in-frame clones and leaves some out. The repertoire consists of 10,000 or so clones, with nearly 80% occurring once and the leading ten covering about 9.5%. As to time point: pre-treatment sample, taken before nivolumab and TIL therapy. Adults with stage 4 NSCLC were enrolled in a phase I trial. This receptor was identified in a person between 30 and 79 years old with non-small cell lung cancer. The chain has TRBV15 and TRBJ2-2; 7 bases line up with TRBD1. The sample consisted of blood, taken at baseline. Here the CDR3 DNA reads TGTGCCACCAGCCCCAGGGGGTCGAACACCGGGGAGCTGTTTTTT. This translates into CATSPRGSNTGELFF.